Below are 27 T cell receptor beta chains sequenced from a single sample in a study of CXCR3-negative and CXCR3-positive naive CD8 T cells. The study, taken as a whole, reports: Relative to CXCR3-negative naive cells, CXCR3-positive naive cells had more hydrophobic TRB CDR3s.

For these receptors, no antigen is known. UMI-tagged TRB cDNA libraries were built via 5' RACE. TCRdb re-called the 5' RACE reads and catalogs CDR3 proteins one per entry, DNA excluded. The listing records roughly 110,000 distinct CDR3 sequences. Sequences were obtained from naive CXCR3+ CD8+ T cells from blood. Subset reported: CD45RO-CCR7+CD27+CD95- naive CD8+ T cells expressing CXCR3 (TNR3+). These receptors all come from a human donor in good health. Some clones in this sample may be carry-over from other donors' samples.

The V and J genes are TRBV12-5 and TRBJ2-1; no DNA is available, so the TRBD1 call from TCRdb remains unchecked. Germline loops: CDR1 LGHNT, CDR2 FRNRAP. CDR3 length equals 16 residues. The CDR3: CASGLAPGQGSNEQFF.

V and J are TRBV4-2 and TRBJ1-2. The CDR3 contains 15 residues. Per the germline V gene, CDR1 is LGHNA and CDR2 is YNFKEQ. This CDR3 is CASSRGIQANYGYTF.

This rearrangement joins TRBV28 to TRBJ1-2. Germline V gene lookup returns CDR1 MDHEN and CDR2 SYDVKM. The CDR3 loop spans 12 amino acids. CDR3 amino acids: CASSGWIQGYTF.

The chain employs TRBV9 and TRBJ1-1; TCRdb proposes TRBD1, but this gene call is untestable without DNA. The CDR3 runs 15 residues. Germline CDR1 and CDR2: SGDLS and YYNGEE. CDR3 loop: CASSAEGHLNTEAFF.

The chain recombines TRBV7-2 with TRBJ2-7; the TCRdb call, TRBD1, lacks DNA for checking. Looked up from germline, CDR1 is SGHTA and CDR2 is FQGNSA. The CDR3 is 16 residues long. CDR3 protein: CASTPSLGRFDYEQYF.

The V gene is TRBV6-6, the J gene TRBJ2-2. The CDR3 length is 14 residues. From germline, CDR1 is MNHNY and CDR2 SVGAGI (reference sequence). The CDR3 reads CASVTEANTVELFF.

This rearrangement joins TRBV28 to TRBJ1-5. Germline assignment: CDR1 MDHEN and CDR2 SYDVKM. The CDR3 is made up of 13 amino acids. The CDR3 loop reads CASSLTANQPQHF.

The J gene is TRBJ1-2, the V gene TRBV29-1. This CDR3 region has 14 residues. Germline V lookup: CDR1 SQVTM, CDR2 ANQGSEA. CDR3 in amino acids: CSVDASDSNYGYTF.

The chain employs TRBV14 and TRBJ2-2. The CDR3 sequence is 13 residues long. Germline loops: CDR1 SGHDN, CDR2 FVKESK. CDR3 region: CASSQAHTGELFF.

The genes are TRBV6-1 and TRBJ1-1. This CDR3 contains 12 residues. The germline V gene encodes CDR1 MNHNS and CDR2 SASEGT. CDR3 in amino acids: CASSEWQNEAFF.

V is TRBV5-1 and J is TRBJ2-1; the TRBD1 assignment by TCRdb is unverifiable without DNA. This CDR3 comprises 16 residues. Germline V lookup: CDR1 SGHRS, CDR2 YFSETQ. The CDR3 sequence is CASSLEGGASYNEQFF.

The rearrangement uses TRBV4-1 and TRBJ2-7; TCRdb indicates TRBD1, and absent DNA this call remains unverified. The CDR3 consists of 15 residues. The germline V gene encodes CDR1 MGHRA and CDR2 YSYEKL. Here the CDR3 reads CASSQDEGGLGEQYF.

The chain is built from TRBV21-1 and TRBJ2-7; TCRdb's D call of TRBD1 is untestable without DNA. TRBV21-1 is tagged as a pseudogene. The CDR3 runs 15 residues. The CDR3 spells CASSRLMGARYEQYF.

The chain carries TRBV29-1 and TRBJ1-1. This CDR3 contains 12 residues. Germline lookup yields CDR1 SQVTM and CDR2 ANQGSEA. The CDR3 loop is CSVDLGDTEAFF.

The chain couples TRBV2 to TRBJ2-3; TCRdb returns TRBD1, unconfirmable since there is no DNA. CDR1 and CDR2 from the germline V gene are SNHLY and FYNNEI. The CDR3 has 13 residues. CDR3 protein: CARGEGGTDTQYF.

The genes are TRBV2 and TRBJ2-7; TCRdb's D gene call, TRBD1, goes unchecked for lack of DNA. The CDR3 length is 15 residues. Germline V gene data show CDR1 as SNHLY and CDR2 as FYNNEI. The CDR3 loop reads CASTPSQGLIHEQYF.

The genes are TRBV15 and TRBJ2-1; TCRdb's D gene call, TRBD1, goes unchecked for lack of DNA. The CDR3 runs 13 residues. Germline values: CDR1 LNHNV, CDR2 YYDKDF (reference sequence). CDR3 sequence: CASGGRDYNEQFF. Full variable domain (remainder filled in from reference TRBV15 and TRBJ2-1): DAMVIQNPRYQVTQFGKPVTLSCSQTLNHNVMYWYQQKSSQAPKLLFHYYDKDFNNEADTPDNFQSRRPNTSFCFLDIRSPGLGDTAMYLCASGGRDYNEQFFGPGTRLTVL.

The rearrangement uses TRBV10-3 and TRBJ2-7; no DNA is available, so the TRBD2 call from TCRdb remains unchecked. The CDR3 is 15 residues long. Per germline, CDR1 ENHRY and CDR2 SYGVKD. This chain's CDR3 is CAIIFGDFKNREQYF.

The V gene is TRBV28, the J gene TRBJ2-3; the TCRdb call, TRBD1, lacks DNA for checking. Germline CDR1 is MDHEN and CDR2 is SYDVKM. The CDR3 is made up of 20 amino acids. The CDR3: CASSSGQGASWREGTDTQYF.

This sequence joins TRBV6-1 and TRBJ1-1. Germline CDR1 reads MNHNS; CDR2 reads SASEGT. The CDR3 spans 13 residues. The chain's CDR3 is CASSPYDKPEAFF.

The CDR3 spells CASSVQHTGELFF. This sequence joins TRBV6-5 and TRBJ2-2. This CDR3 is 13 amino acids long. Germline CDR1 is MNHEY and CDR2 is SVGAGI.

The chain combines TRBV29-1 with TRBJ2-1; the TRBD2 assignment by TCRdb is unverifiable without DNA. Looked up from germline, CDR1 is SQVTM and CDR2 is ANQGSEA. The CDR3 runs 14 residues. The CDR3 here is CSVDQTSRDNEQFF.

The chain joins TRBV6-2 or TRBV6-3 to TRBJ1-2; no DNA is available, so the TRBD1 call from TCRdb remains unchecked. The V gene's germline CDR1 is MNHEY and CDR2 SVGEGT. CDR3 length equals 12 residues. The CDR3 region is CASTSGQIGYTF.

The chain employs TRBV29-1 and TRBJ1-1; with no DNA, the TCRdb D assignment of TRBD1 cannot be verified. CDR3 length: 16 amino acids. Germline loops: CDR1 SQVTM, CDR2 ANQGSEA. The chain's CDR3 is CSVEEGQFGVGTEAFF.

This sequence joins TRBV29-1 and TRBJ2-7. There are 13 residues in the CDR3. Germline assignment: CDR1 SQVTM and CDR2 ANQGSEA. The CDR3 here is CSVVGLEVYEQYF.

V gene TRBV29-1 combines with J gene TRBJ2-2. The CDR3 spans 13 residues. Germline CDR1 and CDR2: SQVTM and ANQGSEA. CDR3: CSVGATNTGELFF.

The V call is TRBV20-1, the J call TRBJ2-7; checking the TCRdb D call of TRBD1 is not possible without DNA. There are 14 residues in the CDR3. CDR1 DFQATT and CDR2 SNEGSKA come from the germline V gene (reference sequence). The CDR3 is CSARPRTGAYEQYF.